This T cell receptor (beta chain) was sequenced during a study of T cell responses to AZD1222 COVID-19 vaccine. The protocol was immunoSEQ multiplex PCR, while the TCRdb copy is restricted to in-frame clones and leaves out a portion. The top ten clones hold 4% to 5.5% of a sample with 95,000 to 150,000 clones, approximately 90% of them seen once. Study findings and constraints: Without day 14 samples, only post-peak T cell repertoires were studied.

The V end was cut by 2 bases, the J end by 0 bases, with 6 bases between. The CDR3 length is 14 residues. Germline CDR1 SGHRS, CDR2 YFSETQ. As for this clone: Its target is not known.

The receptor was isolated from an adult in good health. The chain uses TRBV5-1 and TRBJ2-1; D is unresolved. The sequences come from peripheral blood, collected on day 0 of AZD1222 vaccination. The CDR3 spells CASSFGSSYNEQFF. For the CDR3, the DNA is TGCGCCAGCAGCTTTGGTAGCTCCTACAATGAGCAGTTCTTC.